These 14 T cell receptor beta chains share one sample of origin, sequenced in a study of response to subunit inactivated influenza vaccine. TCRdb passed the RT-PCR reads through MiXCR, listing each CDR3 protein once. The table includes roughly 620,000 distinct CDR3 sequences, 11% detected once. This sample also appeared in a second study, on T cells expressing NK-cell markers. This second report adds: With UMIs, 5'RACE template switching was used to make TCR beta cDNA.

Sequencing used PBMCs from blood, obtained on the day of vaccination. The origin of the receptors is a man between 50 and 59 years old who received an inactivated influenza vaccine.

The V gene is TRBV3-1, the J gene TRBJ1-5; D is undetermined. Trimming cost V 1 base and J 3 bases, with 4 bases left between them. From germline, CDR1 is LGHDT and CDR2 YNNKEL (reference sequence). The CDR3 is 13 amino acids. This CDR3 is CASSQAANQPQHF. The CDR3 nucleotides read TGTGCCAGCAGCCAAGCGGCCAATCAGCCCCAGCATTTT.

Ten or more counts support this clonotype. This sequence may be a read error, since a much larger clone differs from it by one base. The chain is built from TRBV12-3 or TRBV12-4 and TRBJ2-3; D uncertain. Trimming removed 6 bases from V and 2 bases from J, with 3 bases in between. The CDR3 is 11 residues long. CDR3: CASRFTDTQYF. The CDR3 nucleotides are TGTGCCAGCAGGTTCACAGATACGCAGTATTTT.

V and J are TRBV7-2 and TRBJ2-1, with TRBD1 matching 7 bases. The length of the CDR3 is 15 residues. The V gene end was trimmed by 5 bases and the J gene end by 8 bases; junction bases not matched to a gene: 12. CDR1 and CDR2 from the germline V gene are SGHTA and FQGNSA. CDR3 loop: CASSPQPTGDHEQFF. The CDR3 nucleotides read TGTGCCAGCAGCCCCCAACCTACAGGGGATCATGAGCAGTTCTTC. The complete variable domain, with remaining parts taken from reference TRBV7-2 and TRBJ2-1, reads GAGVSQSPSNKVTEKGKDVELRCDPISGHTALYWYRQSLGQGLEFLIYFQGNSAPDKSGLPSDRFSAERTGGSVSTLTIQRTQQEDSAVYLCASSPQPTGDHEQFFGPGTRLTVL.

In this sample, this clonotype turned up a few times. The CDR3 loop is CASSLSVLEETQYF. In nucleotides, the CDR3 is TGTGCCAGCAGTTTATCGGTTCTAGAAGAGACCCAGTACTTC. The chain employs TRBV27 and TRBJ2-5; D is undetermined. Trimming shortened V by 0 bases and J by 3 bases, and 8 bases separated the two germline ends. The CDR3 is made up of 14 amino acids. The germline V gene encodes CDR1 MNHEY and CDR2 SMNVEV (reference sequence).

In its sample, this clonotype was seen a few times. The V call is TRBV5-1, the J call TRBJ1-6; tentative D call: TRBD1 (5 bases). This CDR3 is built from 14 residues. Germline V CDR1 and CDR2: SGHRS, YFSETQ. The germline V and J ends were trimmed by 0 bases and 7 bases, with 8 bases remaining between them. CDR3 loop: CASSLAQGNSPLHF. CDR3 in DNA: TGCGCCAGCAGCTTGGCTCAGGGAAATTCACCCCTCCACTTT.

The CDR3 region is CASSVRQGPGTGELFF. The CDR3, as DNA: TGTGCCAGCAGCGTTAGACAGGGTCCTGGCACCGGGGAGCTGTTTTTT. This chain connects TRBV9 to TRBJ2-2, with 7 bases fitting TRBD1. The CDR3 totals 16 residues. V lost 2 bases and J lost 4; bases outside the gene matches: 8. Germline lookup yields CDR1 SGDLS and CDR2 YYNGEE.

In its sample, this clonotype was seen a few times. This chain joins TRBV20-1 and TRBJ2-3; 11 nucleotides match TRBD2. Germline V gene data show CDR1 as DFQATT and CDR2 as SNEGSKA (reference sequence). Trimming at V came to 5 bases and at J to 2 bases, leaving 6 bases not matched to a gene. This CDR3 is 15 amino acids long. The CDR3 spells CSAYGTSGDTDTQYF. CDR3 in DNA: TGCAGTGCTTACGGGACTAGCGGTGACACAGATACGCAGTATTTT.

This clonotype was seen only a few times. The CDR3 reads CASSQAGTDITDTQYF. In DNA, the CDR3 is TGTGCCAGCAGCCAGGCCGGTACGGATATCACAGATACGCAGTATTTT. The chain carries TRBV4-2 and TRBJ2-3, with D unclear. CDR1 LGHNA and CDR2 YNFKEQ come from the germline V gene. The CDR3 loop spans 16 amino acids. V gave up 3 bases and J gave up 2 bases, with 15 bases separating them.

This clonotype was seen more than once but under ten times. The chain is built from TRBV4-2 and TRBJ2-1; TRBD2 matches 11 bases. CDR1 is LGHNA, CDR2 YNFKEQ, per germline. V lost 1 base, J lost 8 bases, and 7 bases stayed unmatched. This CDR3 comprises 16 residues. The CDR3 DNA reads TGTGCCAGCAGCCAAGTAGTCACTAGCGGGAGCGATGAGCAGTTCTTC. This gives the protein CASSQVVTSGSDEQFF.

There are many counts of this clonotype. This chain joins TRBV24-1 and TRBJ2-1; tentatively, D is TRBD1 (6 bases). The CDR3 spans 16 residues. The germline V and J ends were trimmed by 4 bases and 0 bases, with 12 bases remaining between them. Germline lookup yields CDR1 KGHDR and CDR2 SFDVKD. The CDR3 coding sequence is TGTGCCACCAGTGACCAGAGGACAGCCTCCTACAATGAGCAGTTCTTC. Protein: CATSDQRTASYNEQFF.

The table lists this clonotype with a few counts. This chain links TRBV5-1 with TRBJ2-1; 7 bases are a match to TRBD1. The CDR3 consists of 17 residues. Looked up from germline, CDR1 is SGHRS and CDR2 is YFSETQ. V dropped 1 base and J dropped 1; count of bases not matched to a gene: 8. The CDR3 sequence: CASSLTPGTVSYNEQFF. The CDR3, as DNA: TGCGCCAGCAGCTTGACACCCGGGACAGTATCCTACAATGAGCAGTTCTTC.

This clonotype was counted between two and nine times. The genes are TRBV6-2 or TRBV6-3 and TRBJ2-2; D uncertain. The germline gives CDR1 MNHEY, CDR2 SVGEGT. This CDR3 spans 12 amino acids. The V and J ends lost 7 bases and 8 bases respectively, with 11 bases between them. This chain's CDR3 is CASTQPPGELFF. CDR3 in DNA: TGTGCCAGCACCCAACCACCGGGGGAGCTGTTTTTT.

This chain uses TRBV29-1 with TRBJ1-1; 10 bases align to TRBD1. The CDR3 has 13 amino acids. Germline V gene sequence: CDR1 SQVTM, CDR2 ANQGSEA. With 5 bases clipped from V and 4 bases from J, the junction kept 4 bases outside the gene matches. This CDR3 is CSVRTGGITEAFF. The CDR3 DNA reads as TGCAGCGTTCGGACAGGGGGTATCACTGAAGCTTTCTTT.

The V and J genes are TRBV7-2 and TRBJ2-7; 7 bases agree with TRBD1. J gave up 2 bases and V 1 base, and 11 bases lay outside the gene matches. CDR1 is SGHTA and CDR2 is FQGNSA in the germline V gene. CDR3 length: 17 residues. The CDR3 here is CASSLGAGQDNPYEQYF. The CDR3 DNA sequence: TGTGCCAGCAGCTTAGGGGCTGGACAGGATAACCCCTACGAGCAGTACTTC.